This T cell receptor (beta chain) was documented in a study of cytomegalovirus exposure and HLA in healthy donors. Study results and limitations: Specificity of a few CMV-associated chains for CMV antigens was verified in vitro.

Of note for this clone: The antigen remains unidentified.

CDR3 length equals 16 residues. Trimming removed 6 bases from V and 6 bases from J; junction bases left unmatched: 12. CDR1 is SNHLY and CDR2 is FYNNEI in the germline V gene. Sequencing used immunoSEQ multiplex PCR; TCRdb keeps in-frame clones, though not all of them. The sample includes roughly 100,000 clones, 88% of them seen just once. The specimen was PBMCs. The chain couples TRBV2 to TRBJ2-7; 12 nucleotides line up with TRBD1. This receptor was taken from a woman aged 18-30 years in good health and CMV-seropositive. The CDR3 nucleotides read TGTGCCAGCAGACCAAACCGGGGGACAGGGGGCTTCGAGCAGTACTTC. Protein: CASRPNRGTGGFEQYF.